This T cell receptor beta chain is from a study of blood T cell repertoires in COVID-19. Study in general: Sites in the United States, Italy and Spain provided acute and convalescent COVID-19 samples.

The CDR3 has 14 amino acids. V trimming: 6 bases; J trimming: 3 bases; junction bases outside the gene matches: 8. Germline-derived CDR1 and CDR2 are SQVTM and ANQGSEA. Sequencing used immunoSEQ multiplex PCR; TCRdb keeps in-frame clones, though not all of them. The table has tens of thousands of clones, approximately 91% seen once. The sequenced sample was peripheral blood. The receptor's source is a woman between 70 and 85 years old with acute or convalescent COVID-19. The chain joins TRBV29-1 to TRBJ1-3, with 7 bases aligning to TRBD1. The CDR3 bases are TGCAGCGTGGACGATAGACAGGGTGGAAACACCATATATTTT. It codes for CSVDDRQGGNTIYF.